The rows below give T cell receptor beta chains drawn from one sample of a study of OX40 agonist ivuxolimab in advanced cancers. Data came from immunoSEQ multiplex PCR; TCRdb stores just in-frame clones and leaves some out. Of 70,000 to 80,000 clones listed, roughly 80% are singletons. The specimen was CD4+ or CD8+ T cells sorted from blood, collected in a trial of the OX40 agonist ivuxolimab. These receptors all come from an adult with an advanced solid tumor such as melanoma, head and neck, liver or kidney cancer. Each CDR3 is given with its conserved first and last residue. Each record gives: D gene, clone size, V gene, J gene, CDR3 protein, CDR3 DNA. D genes are given only for firm matches. Clone size is given for some rows only: seen once, a few or many times, or a class if the clone is expanded.

D gene: TRBD1; clone size: NA; V gene: TRBV9; J gene: TRBJ2-7; CDR3 protein: CASSLTGGVEQYF; CDR3 DNA: TGTGCCAGCAGCTTAACAGGGGGCGTCGAGCAGTACTTC
D gene: NA; clone size: NA; V gene: TRBV7-2; J gene: TRBJ1-1; CDR3 protein: CASSTDRMNTEAFF; CDR3 DNA: TGTGCCAGCAGCACAGACAGGATGAACACTGAAGCTTTCTTT
D gene: NA; clone size: NA; V gene: TRBV29-1; J gene: TRBJ1-1; CDR3 protein: CSVVDNRRAFF; CDR3 DNA: TGCAGCGTTGTGGACAATAGGCGCGCTTTCTTT
D gene: NA; clone size: NA; V gene: TRBV5-8; J gene: TRBJ2-3; CDR3 protein: CASSLKGQKNTQYF; CDR3 DNA: TGTGCCAGCAGCTTGAAGGGCCAGAAGAATACGCAGTATTTT
D gene: NA; clone size: NA; V gene: TRBV27; J gene: TRBJ1-2; CDR3 protein: CASTGGGLGGYTF; CDR3 DNA: TGTGCCAGCACAGGCGGGGGCCTGGGAGGCTACACCTTC
D gene: NA; clone size: NA; V gene: TRBV6-1; J gene: TRBJ2-7; CDR3 protein: CASSEAVRVDEQYF; CDR3 DNA: TGTGCCAGCAGTGAAGCTGTACGGGTGGACGAGCAGTACTTC
D gene: NA; clone size: NA; V gene: TRBV13; J gene: TRBJ2-2; CDR3 protein: CASSREGLTTGELFF; CDR3 DNA: TGTGCCAGCAGCCGAGAGGGACTCACAACCGGGGAGCTGTTTTTT
D gene: NA; clone size: once; V gene: TRBV6-1; J gene: TRBJ2-1; CDR3 protein: CASSAPGEQFF; CDR3 DNA: TGTGCCAGCAGTGCACCCGGGGAGCAGTTCTTC
D gene: NA; clone size: NA; V gene: TRBV30; J gene: TRBJ2-3; CDR3 protein: CAWSNLDTQYF; CDR3 DNA: TGTGCCTGGAGCAACTTGGATACGCAGTATTTT
D gene: NA; clone size: NA; V gene: TRBV5-8; J gene: TRBJ1-3; CDR3 protein: CASSRGESGNTIYF; CDR3 DNA: TGTGCCAGCAGCCGGGGGGAGTCGGGAAACACCATATATTTT
D gene: TRBD2; clone size: NA; V gene: TRBV18; J gene: TRBJ2-1; CDR3 protein: CASSPLQRGANEQFF; CDR3 DNA: TGTGCCAGCTCACCACTCCAGCGGGGGGCGAATGAGCAGTTCTTC
D gene: TRBD1; clone size: NA; V gene: TRBV2; J gene: TRBJ1-2; CDR3 protein: CASSETGAVYGYTF; CDR3 DNA: TGTGCCAGCAGTGAAACAGGGGCGGTCTATGGCTACACCTTC
D gene: NA; clone size: NA; V gene: TRBV19; J gene: TRBJ1-1; CDR3 protein: CASSTGTTNTEAFF; CDR3 DNA: TGTGCCAGTAGTACCGGGACAACGAACACTGAAGCTTTCTTT